One T cell receptor beta chain is described in this entry. As yet, its antigen is unknown. The time point: pre-sensitization, week 0. Stated treatment: therapeutic diphenylcyclopropenone sensitization with weekly scalp DPC. This sample stems from a study of human T cells and chemical hapten exposure. Overall study findings and caveats: The presence of alopecia in the donors means their immune response may differ from healthy people's.

V lost 8 bases and J lost 4; bases outside the gene matches: 7. Germline CDR1 and CDR2: SGHRS and YFSETQ. The CDR3 has 14 amino acids. From the RACE reads, TCRdb called clonotypes with MiXCR, one entry per CDR3 protein. Of more than 75,000 distinct CDR3 sequences listed, roughly a tenth are singletons. The TCR was taken from a woman in her 40s with alopecia areata. Some clones in this sample may be carry-over from other donors' samples. The sample in question was whole blood, obtained in connection with sensitization to the hapten diphenylcyclopropenone (DPC). The chain uses TRBV5-1 and TRBJ2-3; TRBD2 matches at 10 bases. The CDR3 loop reads CASNSGGTSDTQYF. The CDR3 DNA reads TGCGCCAGTAATAGCGGGGGGACCTCAGATACGCAGTATTTT.